The 4 T cell receptor beta chains in this list originate from one sample, sequenced in a study of blood T cell repertoires in COVID-19. Clones were read by immunoSEQ multiplex PCR, and TCRdb kept only the in-frame ones, dropping some. The sample holds approximately 350,000 clones, roughly 89% seen once. Sequencing was performed on peripheral blood. These receptors were collected from a young woman who had recovered from COVID-19.

J is TRBJ1-2 and V is TRBV11-2; 8 bases map to TRBD1. Per the germline V gene, CDR1 is SGHAT and CDR2 is FQNNGV. Trimming took 4 bases from V and 2 from J; bases not matched to a gene: 18. This CDR3 has 19 residues. The CDR3 DNA reads as TGTGCCAGCAGCTCGAATCAAGACAGGGGAGTACATCGGAACTATGGCTACACCTTC. It specifies CASSSNQDRGVHRNYGYTF.

The DNA for the CDR3 is TGTGCCACCAGTGGTCTCGGGGGGAGAAACACTGAAGCTTTCTTT. It is translated as CATSGLGGRNTEAFF. The chain joins TRBV24-1 to TRBJ1-1, with D possibly matching TRBD1 (5 bases). V lost 5 bases and J 2 bases, leaving 14 bases between the germline ends. This CDR3 has 15 amino acids. In germline, CDR1 is KGHDR, CDR2 SFDVKD.

This chain joins TRBV6-5 and TRBJ1-2; a possible D gene is TRBD1 (6 bases). The V end lost 10 bases, the J end lost 4 bases, and 22 bases lay between the germline ends. The germline V gene encodes CDR1 MNHEY and CDR2 SVGAGI. This CDR3 region has 15 residues. The CDR3 bases are TGTGCCACCGAGGGGGACCCGGGACGACTCTATGGCTACACCTTC. It codes for CATEGDPGRLYGYTF.

The gene calls are TRBV3-1 (or the pseudogene TRBV3-2) and TRBJ1-3, with 7 bases that match TRBD1. Trimming at V came to 0 bases and at J to 1 base, leaving 12 bases not matched to a gene. Germline-derived CDR1 and CDR2 are LGHDT and YNNKEL (reference sequence). The CDR3 is made up of 19 amino acids. The CDR3 DNA is TGTGCCAGCAGCCAAGATTGGGATGGAACAGGGGTTTCTGGAAACACCATATATTTT. This encodes CASSQDWDGTGVSGNTIYF.